The subject of this entry is one T cell receptor beta chain. Its antigen is currently unknown. The sample comes from a study of blood T cells in healthy people across ages. Germline-derived CDR1 and CDR2 are SGHTA and FQGNSA. The CDR3 extends over 12 amino acids. Trimming left V 4 bases short and J 9 bases short, with 12 bases between. A J-beta primer mix and a sample-barcoded 5' primer were used in a second PCR of about 7 to 12 cycles. Sequencing recovered at least 3 million CDR3-containing paired-end reads from each sample. TCRdb fed the 5' RACE reads into MiXCR, producing one record per CDR3 protein. The sample contains under 2 million distinct CDR3 sequences, roughly 30% of which appear only once. Notes on the study in general: Naive and antigen-experienced cells were not separated, limiting conclusive comparison.

The authors extracted at least 6 micrograms of total RNA per sample. The specimen was blood. The chain is built from TRBV7-2 and TRBJ1-2; D not certain. The receptor's source is a woman in her twenties or thirties in good health. This CDR3 is CASSSRGLRYTF. The CDR3 nucleotides read TGTGCCAGCAGCTCTCGAGGGCTTCGCTACACCTTC.